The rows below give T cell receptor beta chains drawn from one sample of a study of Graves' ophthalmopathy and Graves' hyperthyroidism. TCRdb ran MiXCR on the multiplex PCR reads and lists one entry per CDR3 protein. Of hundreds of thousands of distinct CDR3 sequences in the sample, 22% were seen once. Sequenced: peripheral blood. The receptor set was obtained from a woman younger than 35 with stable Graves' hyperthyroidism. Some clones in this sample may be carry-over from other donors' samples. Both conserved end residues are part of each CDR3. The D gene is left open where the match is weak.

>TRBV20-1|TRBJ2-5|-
CSAANTPWETQYF
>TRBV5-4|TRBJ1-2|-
CASSSRDGINYGYTF
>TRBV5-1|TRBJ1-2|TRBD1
CASSLGDRAYGYTF
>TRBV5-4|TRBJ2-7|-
CASSLGALLPYEQYF
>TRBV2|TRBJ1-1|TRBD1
CASSDRGLNEAFF
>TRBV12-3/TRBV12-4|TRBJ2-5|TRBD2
CASRVLAGGGETQYF
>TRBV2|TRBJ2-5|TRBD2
CASQTSGGAGAAETQYF
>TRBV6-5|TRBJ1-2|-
CASSYSAGLYGYTF
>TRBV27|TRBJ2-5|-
CASRALGGVKETQYF
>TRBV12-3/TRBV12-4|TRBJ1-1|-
CASSLPFMIRGRDTEAFF
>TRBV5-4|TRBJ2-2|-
CASSGEPQGFGGELFF
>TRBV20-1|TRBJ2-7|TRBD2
CSATKLAVLYEQYF
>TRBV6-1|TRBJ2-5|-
CASNRANQETQYF
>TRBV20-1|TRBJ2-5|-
CSAWGHQTQETQYF
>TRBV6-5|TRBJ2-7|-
CARSLGATPTYEQYF
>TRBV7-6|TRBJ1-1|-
CASSLGNEGITEAFF
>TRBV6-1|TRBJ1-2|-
CASSDGGPVYGYTF
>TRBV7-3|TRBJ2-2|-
CASSSFTGELFF
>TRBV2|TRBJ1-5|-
CASIEDSNQPQHF
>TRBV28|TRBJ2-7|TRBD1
CASSLYLGALGQEGYEQYF
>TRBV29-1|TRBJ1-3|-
CSVGQGNGNTIYF
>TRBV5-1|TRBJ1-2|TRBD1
CASSFSGTAANYGYTF